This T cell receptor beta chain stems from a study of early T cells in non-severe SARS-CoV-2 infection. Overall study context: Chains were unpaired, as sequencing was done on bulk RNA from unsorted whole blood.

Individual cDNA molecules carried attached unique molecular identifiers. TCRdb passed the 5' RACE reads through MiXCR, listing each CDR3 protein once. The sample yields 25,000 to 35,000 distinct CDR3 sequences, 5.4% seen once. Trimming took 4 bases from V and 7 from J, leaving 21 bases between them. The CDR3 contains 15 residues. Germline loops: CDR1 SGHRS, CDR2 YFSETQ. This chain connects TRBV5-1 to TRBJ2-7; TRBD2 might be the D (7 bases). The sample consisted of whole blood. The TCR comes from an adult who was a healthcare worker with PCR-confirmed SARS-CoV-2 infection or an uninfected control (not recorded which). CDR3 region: CASSPGRGAPGEQYF. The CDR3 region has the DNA TGCGCCAGCAGCCCCGGTCGGGGGGCCCCCGGGGAGCAGTACTTC.